These 25 T cell receptor beta chains share one sample of origin, sequenced in a study of identical twins. TCRdb re-analysed the 5' RACE reads in MiXCR, keeping a single row per CDR3 protein. The table shows some 790,000 distinct CDR3 sequences, with over 15% occurring only once. This sample was also put to use in a study of T cells expressing NK-cell markers.

The specimen was PBMCs. These receptors were taken from a woman between 18 and 29 years old in good health.

V is TRBV6-1 and J is TRBJ1-2; no definite D call. V was trimmed by 6 bases and J by 0 bases, leaving 14 bases between them. This CDR3 comprises 15 residues. Per the germline V gene, CDR1 is MNHNS and CDR2 is SASEGT. DNA of the CDR3: TGTGCCAGCAGGTTCCGGACGGCAGCTAACTATGGCTACACCTTC. It codes for CASRFRTAANYGYTF.

This clonotype was seen repeatedly, ten times or more. The chain carries TRBV12-3 or TRBV12-4 and TRBJ2-1; D is perhaps TRBD1 (6 bases). Trimming shortened V by 5 bases and J by 7 bases, and 15 bases separated the two germline ends. The CDR3 covers 14 residues. The CDR3 DNA reads as TGTGCCAGCAGTCGCTTAGGGGGAAGGAATGAGCAGTTCTTC. This codes for CASSRLGGRNEQFF.

In this sample, this clonotype turned up a few times. CDR3 in DNA: TGTGCCAGCAGCCCACCGGGATTATCACAATACAATGAGCAGTTCTTC. Residues: CASSPPGLSQYNEQFF. V is TRBV12-3 or TRBV12-4 and J is TRBJ2-1; maybe TRBD2 (5 bases). Trimming took off 6 bases at V and 4 bases at J, with 19 bases between the two ends. The CDR3 is made up of 16 amino acids.

This clonotype has just a few counts. The CDR3, as DNA: TGCGCCAGCGGGGGACTGACAGGTTTGGACACCGGGGAGCTGTTTTTT. This sequence encodes CASGGLTGLDTGELFF. This chain links TRBV5-1 with TRBJ2-2; D tentatively fits TRBD1 or TRBD2 (6 bases each). The V gene lost 7 bases and the J gene lost 3 bases, with 19 bases spanning the gap. CDR1 is SGHRS, CDR2 YFSETQ, per germline. The CDR3 extends over 16 amino acids.

This rearrangement joins TRBV5-1 to TRBJ2-7; 11 nucleotides align to TRBD2. V lost 6 bases to trimming and J lost 3 bases; unmatched junction nucleotides: 2. In germline, CDR1 is SGHRS, CDR2 YFSETQ. The length of the CDR3 is 13 residues. The DNA for the CDR3 is TGCGCCAGCACCGGGACTAGCGGCTACGAGCAGTACTTC. Translation gives CASTGTSGYEQYF.

The J gene is TRBJ2-1, the V gene TRBV20-1; the D gene is possibly TRBD2 (5 bases). Germline assignment: CDR1 DFQATT and CDR2 SNEGSKA (reference sequence). The CDR3 totals 13 residues. The germline V and J ends were trimmed by 0 bases and 8 bases, with 11 bases remaining between them. In nucleotides, the CDR3 is TGCAGTGCTAGAGATCTAACTAGTGATGAGCAGTTCTTC. Protein sequence: CSARDLTSDEQFF.

The rearrangement links TRBV10-3 to TRBJ2-1, with no clear D. Germline CDR1 ENHRY, CDR2 SYGVKD. The CDR3 totals 15 residues. The V gene lost 5 bases and the J gene lost 4 bases, with 15 bases spanning the gap. CDR3 DNA sequence: TGTGCCATCAGTCTGGACCTGGACCCGTACAATGAGCAGTTCTTC. Protein product: CAISLDLDPYNEQFF.

J is TRBJ2-3 and V is TRBV2; D unclear. From germline, CDR1 is SNHLY and CDR2 FYNNEI. The length of the CDR3 is 14 residues. V was shortened by 4 bases and J by 2 bases, with 10 bases between the two germline ends. The CDR3 region has the DNA TGTGCCAGCAGTGGATCTTATATCACAGATACGCAGTATTTT. Translation gives CASSGSYITDTQYF.

The chain's CDR3 is CASSLGPSGVAEQYF. In nucleotides, the CDR3 is TGTGCCAGCAGTTTAGGCCCTAGCGGGGTAGCCGAGCAGTACTTC. The gene calls are TRBV12-3 or TRBV12-4 and TRBJ2-7, with 9 bases that match TRBD2. The length of the CDR3 is 15 residues. The V and J ends lost 1 base and 6 bases, in that order; junction bases with no gene match: 7.

The table lists this clonotype with a few counts. The chain employs TRBV27 and TRBJ2-5; a weak D match, TRBD2 (7 bases). This CDR3 has 13 residues. V was trimmed by 7 bases and J by 5 bases, leaving 14 bases between them. Germline V CDR1 and CDR2: MNHEY, SMNVEV (reference sequence). CDR3 DNA: TGTGCCAGCACCTCGGGGGGCTTTGAGACCCAGTACTTC. Translating it yields CASTSGGFETQYF.

The CDR3 nucleotides are TGTGCCAGCCGCCGGACCCTTTTCGAAGCTTTCTTT. Translation gives CASRRTLFEAFF. The chain carries TRBV6-2 or TRBV6-3 and TRBJ1-1; unclear D gene. Germline V gives CDR1 MNHEY, CDR2 SVGEGT. The CDR3 sequence is 12 residues long. Trimming pared 8 bases from V and 8 bases from J, leaving 15 bases between.

This clonotype has a handful of counts. The CDR3 DNA reads TGCAGTGCTAGTGTGGTCCACTCCTACGAGCAGTACTTC. This sequence encodes CSASVVHSYEQYF. The chain carries TRBV20-1 and TRBJ2-7; no clear D gene. This CDR3 has 13 residues. From germline, CDR1 is DFQATT and CDR2 SNEGSKA (reference sequence). V was cut by 3 bases and J by 0 bases, with 9 bases left in between.

This clonotype was detected ten times or more. The rearrangement uses TRBV12-3 or TRBV12-4 and TRBJ2-7, with TRBD2 as a possible D gene (5 bases). The CDR3 has 14 amino acids. Trimming shortened V by 6 bases and J by 3 bases, and 15 bases separated the two germline ends. The CDR3 region has the DNA TGTGCCAGCAGAACCGGGCTAGCCGGCTACGAGCAGTACTTC. It translates to CASRTGLAGYEQYF.

This clonotype showed up many times. The chain joins TRBV15 to TRBJ2-7; D may correspond to TRBD1 or TRBD2 (5 bases each). V was cut by 0 bases and J by 6 bases, with 15 bases left in between. The CDR3 consists of 15 residues. From germline, CDR1 is LNHNV and CDR2 YYDKDF (reference sequence). Here the CDR3 reads CATSRDKGLGVEQYF. CDR3 DNA: TGTGCCACCAGCAGAGATAAGGGTCTGGGGGTCGAGCAGTACTTC.

This clonotype was seen more than once but under ten times. An end of the junction differs from the germline gene, which may be a read error. The rearrangement joins TRBV5-1 to TRBJ2-3; 10 bases align to TRBD2. The CDR3 length is 16 residues. Looked up from germline, CDR1 is SGHRS and CDR2 is YFSETQ. This CDR3 is CASILALAGGQDTQYF. CDR3 bases: TGCGCCAGCATCTTGGCCTTAGCGGGGGGCCAAGATACGCAGTATTTT.

V usage is TRBV7-9 and J usage is TRBJ2-1, with 11 positions matching TRBD2. Trimming cost V 6 bases and J 8 bases; bases outside gene matches: 9. From germline, CDR1 is SEHNR and CDR2 FQNEAQ (reference sequence). This CDR3 comprises 15 residues. This chain's CDR3 is CASSRLAGLRDEQFF. DNA of the CDR3: TGTGCCAGCAGTCGACTAGCGGGGTTGAGGGATGAGCAGTTCTTC. Full variable domain (rest looked up from reference TRBV7-9 and TRBJ2-1): DTGVSQNPRHKITKRGQNVTFRCDPISEHNRLYWYRQTLGQGPEFLTYFQNEAQLEKSRLLSDRFSAERPKGSFSTLEIQRTEQGDSAMYLCASSRLAGLRDEQFFGPGTRLTVL.

This clonotype was counted only a few times. The chain links TRBV12-3 or TRBV12-4 to TRBJ2-1, with 11 bases aligning to TRBD2. With 7 bases clipped from V and 6 bases from J, the junction kept 8 bases outside the gene matches. The CDR3 covers 15 residues. The CDR3 DNA reads TGTGCCAGCATCCCCTTAGCGGGAGGGCTCAATGAGCAGTTCTTC. Translated: CASIPLAGGLNEQFF.

V is TRBV5-1 and J is TRBJ2-3, with 8 bases matching TRBD1. The V and J ends lost 4 bases and 2 bases, in that order; junction bases with no gene match: 12. CDR1 is SGHRS, CDR2 YFSETQ, per germline. The CDR3 length is 17 residues. CDR3: CASSPPTGTGYTDTQYF. The CDR3 DNA reads as TGCGCCAGCAGCCCGCCAACCGGGACAGGCTACACAGATACGCAGTATTTT.

This chain uses TRBV7-9 with TRBJ2-3; no clear D. The length of the CDR3 is 10 residues. Between the trimmed V and J ends, which lost 7 bases and 6 bases, there was a span of 5 bases. Germline values: CDR1 SEHNR, CDR2 FQNEAQ (reference sequence). The CDR3: CASTGDTQYF. In nucleotides, the CDR3 is TGTGCCAGCACAGGTGATACGCAGTATTTT.

This CDR3 reads CASSLRMRLIAGVTDTQYF. The CDR3 nucleotides are TGTGCCAGCAGCCTACGTATGCGGTTGATAGCGGGGGTCACAGATACGCAGTATTTT. The chain joins TRBV11-2 to TRBJ2-3; 9 positions match TRBD2. Losses at the gene ends were 5 bases for V and 2 bases for J; bases not matched to a gene: 17. The CDR3 length is 19 residues. Germline V gene sequence: CDR1 SGHAT, CDR2 FQNNGV.

This clonotype was seen a handful of times. This chain links TRBV12-5 with TRBJ2-1; 12 bases are a match to TRBD2. The CDR3 consists of 16 residues. V was clipped by 6 bases and J by 9 bases; unmatched bases: 12. Germline CDR1 is LGHNT and CDR2 is FRNRAP. The CDR3 here is CASGHTTSGGGGEQFF. CDR3 nucleotides: TGTGCTAGTGGCCATACGACTAGCGGGGGTGGGGGTGAGCAGTTCTTC.

The chain recombines TRBV27 with TRBJ2-1, with 8 bases identical to TRBD1. Germline V CDR1 and CDR2: MNHEY, SMNVEV (reference sequence). The CDR3 spans 16 residues. With V trimmed by 3 bases and J by 8 bases, 12 bases remained unmatched. The CDR3 loop is CASSFWGRGLRDEQFF. The CDR3 nucleotides are TGTGCCAGCAGTTTCTGGGGCAGGGGGCTTAGGGATGAGCAGTTCTTC.

This chain joins TRBV2 and TRBJ1-1; the match to TRBD1 covers 7 bases. Per germline, CDR1 SNHLY and CDR2 FYNNEI. The junction had 10 bases not matched to a gene; V was cut back by 3 bases and J by 6 bases. This CDR3 comprises 15 residues. The CDR3 reads CASSEPGFGTAEAFF. In DNA form, the CDR3 reads TGTGCCAGCAGTGAGCCCGGCTTCGGGACAGCTGAAGCTTTCTTT. The full variable domain, completed using reference TRBV2 and TRBJ1-1, is EPEVTQTPSHQVTQMGQEVILRCVPISNHLYFYWYRQILGQKVEFLVSFYNNEISEKSEIFDDQFSVERPDGSNFTLKIRSTKLEDSAMYFCASSEPGFGTAEAFFGQGTRLTVV.

This clonotype turned up a few times. This chain joins TRBV9 and TRBJ2-7, with D perhaps matching TRBD1 or TRBD2 (5 bases each). The CDR3 is 14 residues long. The V and J ends lost 4 bases and 3 bases respectively, with 14 bases between them. The germline V gene has CDR1 SGDLS and CDR2 YYNGEE. The CDR3 DNA is TGTGCCAGCAGCCCGGGACCGACCGGCTACGAGCAGTACTTC. It encodes CASSPGPTGYEQYF.

The rearrangement links TRBV12-3 or TRBV12-4 to TRBJ2-3; 13 bases are shared with TRBD2. The CDR3 covers 17 residues. Losses at the gene ends were 7 bases for V and 2 bases for J; bases not matched to a gene: 9. The CDR3 protein is CASTTRTSGGLTDTQYF. The DNA of the CDR3 is TGTGCCAGCACCACAAGGACTAGCGGGGGTCTCACAGATACGCAGTATTTT.